The T cell receptor (beta chain) described here comes from a study of response to subunit inactivated influenza vaccine. V lost 6 bases, J lost 6 bases, and 12 bases lay in between. Germline assignment: CDR1 DFQATT and CDR2 SNEGSKA (reference sequence). CDR3 length equals 11 residues. From the RT-PCR reads, TCRdb called clonotypes with MiXCR, one entry per CDR3 protein. The sample includes about 500,000 distinct CDR3 sequences, 16% seen only once; the top ten take roughly 3%. This clonotype was obtained from a man aged 50 to 69 who received an inactivated influenza vaccine. This chain links TRBV20-1 with TRBJ2-7, with D possibly TRBD2 on 5 matching bases. This specimen was CD4+ T cells sorted from PBMCs, taken less than 30 months after vaccination. DNA for the CDR3: TGCAGTGCGCGGAGGACTTTCGAGCAGTACTTC. This gives the protein CSARRTFEQYF.